A selection of T cell receptor beta chains follows, all from one sample in a study of identical twins. Via MiXCR, TCRdb re-called the 5' RACE reads, giving one row per CDR3 protein. Of 700,000 or so distinct CDR3 sequences in the sample, 21% were seen once. These data were also filed under a second study, of T cells expressing NK-cell markers.

Material for sequencing was PBMCs. All receptors come from a woman under 30 in good health. Each CDR3 is given with its conserved first and last residue. The order of the fields is V gene, CDR3 protein.

V: TRBV4-3; CDR3: CASSQGNRNSYEQYF
V: TRBV27; CDR3: CASRPTGVETQYF
V: TRBV7-8; CDR3: CASSPTRTTREQYF
V: TRBV7-7; CDR3: CASSLEPGSTDTQYF
V: TRBV16; CDR3: CASSPSVDTQYF
V: TRBV12-3/TRBV12-4; CDR3: CASSFRGAYNEQFF
V: TRBV11-2; CDR3: CASSLLPRNTGELFF
V: TRBV7-9; CDR3: CASSPRQGQSGDTEAFF
V: TRBV6-2/TRBV6-3; CDR3: CAIGWGDSGANVLTF
V: TRBV5-1; CDR3: CASSSSLGPSSYGEQFF
V: TRBV7-2; CDR3: CASSPQNTIYF
V: TRBV12-3/TRBV12-4; CDR3: CASNYFGELFF
V: TRBV12-3/TRBV12-4; CDR3: CASSFSGRLTYEQYF
V: TRBV7-7; CDR3: CASSLARGGEDTEAFF
V: TRBV2; CDR3: CASSVRGGSYNSPLHF
V: TRBV10-3; CDR3: CAISGAGTSGPGANVLTF
V: TRBV11-2; CDR3: CASSLAGNRRFNTEAFF
V: TRBV11-3; CDR3: CASSLDRMRDTEAFF
V: TRBV6-1; CDR3: CASSLKGKTEAFF
V: TRBV5-8; CDR3: CASSYPGLPEAFF
V: TRBV10-3; CDR3: CASSIDPNTEAFF
V: TRBV20-1; CDR3: CSAEELLTLYEQYF
V: TRBV5-1; CDR3: CASSLGRTRSGVADTQYF
V: TRBV2; CDR3: CASSVGQRNTGELFF
V: TRBV30; CDR3: CAWRALGGGTGELFF
V: TRBV29-1; CDR3: CSVEDSVNSSYEQYF
V: TRBV20-1; CDR3: CSASPQRTDTQYF
V: TRBV7-9; CDR3: CASSLAAGAILSYEQYF
V: TRBV20-1; CDR3: CSARDLGAEAFF
V: TRBV20-1; CDR3: CSARDSRGGGTEAFF
V: TRBV27; CDR3: CASSRDRAIRQFF
V: TRBV5-1; CDR3: CASSLAVSQETQYF
V: TRBV7-6; CDR3: CASSPRPAKYPQHF
V: TRBV20-1; CDR3: CSARDRSSGNTIYF
V: TRBV7-7; CDR3: CASSISGTNSDEQFF
V: TRBV6-5; CDR3: CASSIITGELFF
V: TRBV12-3/TRBV12-4; CDR3: CASSSDWGTGELFF